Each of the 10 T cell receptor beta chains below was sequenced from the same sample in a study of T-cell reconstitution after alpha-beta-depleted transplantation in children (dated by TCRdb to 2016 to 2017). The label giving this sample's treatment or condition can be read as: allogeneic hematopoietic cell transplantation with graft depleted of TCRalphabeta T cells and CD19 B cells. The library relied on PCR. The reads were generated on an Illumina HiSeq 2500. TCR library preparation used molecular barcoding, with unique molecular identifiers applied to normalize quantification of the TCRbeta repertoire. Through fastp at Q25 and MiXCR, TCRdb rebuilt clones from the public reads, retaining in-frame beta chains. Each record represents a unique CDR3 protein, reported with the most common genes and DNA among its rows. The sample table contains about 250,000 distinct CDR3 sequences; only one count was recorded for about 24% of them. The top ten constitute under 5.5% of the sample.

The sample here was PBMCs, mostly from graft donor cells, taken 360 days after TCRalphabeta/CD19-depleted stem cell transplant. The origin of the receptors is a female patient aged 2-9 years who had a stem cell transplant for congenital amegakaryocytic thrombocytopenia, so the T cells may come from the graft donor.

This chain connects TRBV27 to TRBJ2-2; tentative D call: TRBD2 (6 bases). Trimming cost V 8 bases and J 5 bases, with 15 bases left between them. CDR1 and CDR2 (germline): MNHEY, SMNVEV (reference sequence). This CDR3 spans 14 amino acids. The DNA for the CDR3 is TGTGCCAGCGGATACGGGAGAGGTACCGGGGAGCTGTTTTTT. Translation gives CASGYGRGTGELFF.

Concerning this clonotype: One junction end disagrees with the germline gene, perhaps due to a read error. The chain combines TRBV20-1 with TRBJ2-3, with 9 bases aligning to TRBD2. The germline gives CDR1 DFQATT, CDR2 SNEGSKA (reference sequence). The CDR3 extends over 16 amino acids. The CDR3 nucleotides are TGCAGCGCTAGATCGTTCGGACTAGCGACGGGAGATACGCAGTATTTT. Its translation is CSARSFGLATGDTQYF.

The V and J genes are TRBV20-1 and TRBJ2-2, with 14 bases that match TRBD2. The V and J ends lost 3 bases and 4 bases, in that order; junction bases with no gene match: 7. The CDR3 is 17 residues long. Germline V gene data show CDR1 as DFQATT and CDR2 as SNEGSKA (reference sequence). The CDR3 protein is CSARNPGTSGGTGELFF. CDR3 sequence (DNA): TGCAGTGCTAGGAACCCGGGGACTAGCGGGGGCACCGGGGAGCTGTTTTTT.

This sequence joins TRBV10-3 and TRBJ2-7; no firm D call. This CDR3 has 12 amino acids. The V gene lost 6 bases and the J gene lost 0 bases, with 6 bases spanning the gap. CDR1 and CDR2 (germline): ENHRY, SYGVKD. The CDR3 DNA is TGTGCCATCAGGAGTGACTCCTACGAGCAGTACTTC. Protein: CAIRSDSYEQYF.

The CDR3 sequence is CSVEGNRPYEQYF. As DNA, the CDR3 is TGCAGCGTTGAAGGGAACAGGCCCTACGAGCAGTACTTC. The V call is TRBV29-1, the J call TRBJ2-7; D possibly corresponds to TRBD1 (5 bases). Germline CDR1 SQVTM, CDR2 ANQGSEA. V was pared by 1 base and J by 2 bases, with 9 bases between. The CDR3 has 13 residues.

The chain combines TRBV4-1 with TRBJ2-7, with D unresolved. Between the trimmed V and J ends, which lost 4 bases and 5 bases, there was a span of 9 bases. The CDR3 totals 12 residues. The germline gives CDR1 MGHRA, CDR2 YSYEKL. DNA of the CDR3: TGCGCCAGCAGCCCCGGGCTCCACGAGCAGTACTTC. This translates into CASSPGLHEQYF.

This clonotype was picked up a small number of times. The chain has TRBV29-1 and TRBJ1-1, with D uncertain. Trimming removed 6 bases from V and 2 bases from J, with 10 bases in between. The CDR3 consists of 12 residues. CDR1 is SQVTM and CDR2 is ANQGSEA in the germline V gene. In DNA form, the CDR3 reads TGCAGCGTCGGAGGGCGAAACACTGAAGCTTTCTTT. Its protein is CSVGGRNTEAFF.

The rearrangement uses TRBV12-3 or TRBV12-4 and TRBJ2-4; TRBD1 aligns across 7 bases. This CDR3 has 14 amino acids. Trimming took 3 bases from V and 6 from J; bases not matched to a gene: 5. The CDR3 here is CASSLGQLVNIQYF. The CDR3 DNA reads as TGTGCCAGCAGTTTGGGACAGCTGGTAAACATTCAGTACTTC.

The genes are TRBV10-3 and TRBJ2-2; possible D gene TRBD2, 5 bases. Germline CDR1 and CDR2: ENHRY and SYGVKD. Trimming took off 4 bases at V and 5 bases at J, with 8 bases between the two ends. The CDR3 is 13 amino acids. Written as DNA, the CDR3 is TGTGCCATCAGTGGGCAGCGGACCGGGGAGCTGTTTTTT. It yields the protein CAISGQRTGELFF.

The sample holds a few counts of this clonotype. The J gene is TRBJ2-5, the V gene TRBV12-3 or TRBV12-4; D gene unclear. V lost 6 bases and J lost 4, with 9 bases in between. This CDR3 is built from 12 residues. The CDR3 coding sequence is TGTGCCAGCAGGGGTTCGGGAGAGACCCAGTACTTC. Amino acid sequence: CASRGSGETQYF.